This T cell receptor beta chain is from a study of CD8+CD57+ T cells in acquired aplastic anemia. Whoever was chosen for sequencing had shown CD8+CD57+ cell expansion by flow cytometry. In all patients, the disease was severe acquired aplastic anemia. TCR beta VDJ and CDR3 were profiled, and genomic DNA was the template. TCRdb called the reads again in MiXCR, with one record for every CDR3 protein. The table has around 290,000 distinct CDR3 sequences, under 60% seen once. The CDR3 contains 13 residues. Germline CDR1 reads SQVTM; CDR2 reads ANQGSEA. Trimming took 8 bases from V and 5 from J, leaving 18 bases between them. This clonotype was observed a few times.

What was sequenced was sorted CD4+, CD8+, or CD8+CD57+ T cells (not recorded which) from PBMCs. The sequence came from a human donor with aplastic anemia. The chain has TRBV29-1 and TRBJ2-5; weak D call: TRBD1 (6 bases). The CDR3 protein is CSTGQQLGETQYF. The CDR3, as DNA: TGCAGCACAGGACAGCAATTGGGGGAGACCCAGTACTTC.